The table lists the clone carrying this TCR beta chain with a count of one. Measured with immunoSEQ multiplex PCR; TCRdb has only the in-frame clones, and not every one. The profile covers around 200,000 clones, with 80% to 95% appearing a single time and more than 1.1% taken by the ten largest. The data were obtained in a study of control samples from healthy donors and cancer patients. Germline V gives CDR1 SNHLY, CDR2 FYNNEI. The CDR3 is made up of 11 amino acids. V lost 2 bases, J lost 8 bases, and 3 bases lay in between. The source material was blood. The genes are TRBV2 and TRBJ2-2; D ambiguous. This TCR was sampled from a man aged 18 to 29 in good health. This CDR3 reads CASSEQGELFF. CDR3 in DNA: TGTGCCAGCAGTGAACAAGGGGAGCTGTTTTTT.